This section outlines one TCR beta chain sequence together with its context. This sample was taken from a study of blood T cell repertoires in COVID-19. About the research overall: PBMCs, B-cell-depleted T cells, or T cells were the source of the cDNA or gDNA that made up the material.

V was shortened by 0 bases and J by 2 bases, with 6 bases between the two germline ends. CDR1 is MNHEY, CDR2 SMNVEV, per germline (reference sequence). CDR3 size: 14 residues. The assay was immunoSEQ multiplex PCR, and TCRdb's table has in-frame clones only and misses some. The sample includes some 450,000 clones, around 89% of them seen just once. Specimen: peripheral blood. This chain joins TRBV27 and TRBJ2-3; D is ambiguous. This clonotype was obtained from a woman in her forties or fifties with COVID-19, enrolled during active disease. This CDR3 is CASSLSAVTDTQYF. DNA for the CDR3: TGTGCCAGCAGTTTATCAGCCGTCACAGATACGCAGTATTTT.